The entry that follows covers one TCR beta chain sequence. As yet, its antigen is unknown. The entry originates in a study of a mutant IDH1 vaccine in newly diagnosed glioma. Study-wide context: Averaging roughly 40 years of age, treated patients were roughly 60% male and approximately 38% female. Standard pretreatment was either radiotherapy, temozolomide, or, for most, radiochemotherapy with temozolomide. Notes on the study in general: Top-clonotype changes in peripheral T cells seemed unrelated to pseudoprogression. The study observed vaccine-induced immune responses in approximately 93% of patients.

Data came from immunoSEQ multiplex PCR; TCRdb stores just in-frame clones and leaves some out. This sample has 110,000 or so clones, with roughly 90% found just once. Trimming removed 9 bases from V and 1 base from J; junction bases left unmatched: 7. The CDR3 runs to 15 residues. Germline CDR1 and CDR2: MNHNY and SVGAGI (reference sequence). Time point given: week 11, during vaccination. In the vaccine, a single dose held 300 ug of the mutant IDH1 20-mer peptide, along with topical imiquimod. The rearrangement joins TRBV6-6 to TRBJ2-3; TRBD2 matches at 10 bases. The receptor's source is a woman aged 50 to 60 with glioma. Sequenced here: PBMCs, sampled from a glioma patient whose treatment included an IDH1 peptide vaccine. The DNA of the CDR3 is TGTGCCAGTTGGAGTAGCGGGAGGCGCACAGATACGCAGTATTTT. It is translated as CASWSSGRRTDTQYF.